This TCR beta chain is drawn from a study of blood T cell repertoires in COVID-19. Germline-derived CDR1 and CDR2 are SGHNT and YENEEA. V gave up 6 bases and J gave up 9 bases, with 12 bases separating them. There are 13 residues in the CDR3. The method was immunoSEQ multiplex PCR; TCRdb's version includes in-frame clones alone and lacks a portion of them. The sample includes 250,000 or so clones, 70% to 90% of them seen just once. J is TRBJ1-6 and V is TRBV11-3; D is unresolved. The TCR was taken from a woman in her thirties with active or convalescent COVID-19. What was sequenced was peripheral blood. Written as DNA, the CDR3 is TGTGCCAGCAGTTCAGTCCGGGGTTCACCCCTCCACTTT. It is translated as CASSSVRGSPLHF.